Shown below are 13 T cell receptor beta chains from a single sample sequenced in a study of OX40 agonist ivuxolimab in advanced cancers. Assay used: immunoSEQ multiplex PCR; TCRdb lists only in-frame clones, some missing. The sample has about 76,000 clones, around 87% seen once. Specimen: CD4+ or CD8+ T cells sorted from blood, collected in a trial of the OX40 agonist ivuxolimab. The source of these receptors is an adult with an advanced solid tumor such as melanoma, head and neck, liver or kidney cancer.

This clone was seen a handful of times. The chain carries TRBV5-4 and TRBJ1-3; 9 positions agree with TRBD1. This CDR3 region has 17 residues. V shed 4 bases, J shed 4 bases, and the junction held 12 bases outside the gene matches. The germline gives CDR1 SGHNT, CDR2 YYREEE (reference sequence). This chain's CDR3 is CASSVPTGGKHGNTIYF. For the CDR3, the DNA is TGTGCCAGCAGCGTACCGACAGGGGGAAAGCACGGAAACACCATATATTTT.

This chain connects TRBV7-9 to TRBJ1-4, with D unclear. V lost 4 bases to trimming and J lost 7 bases, with 10 bases between them. Germline CDR1 SEHNR, CDR2 FQNEAQ (reference sequence). The length of the CDR3 is 13 residues. CDR3 protein: CASSSGRVEKLFF. CDR3 coding DNA: TGTGCCAGCAGCTCCGGACGGGTTGAAAAACTGTTTTTT.

The chain is built from TRBV7-2 and TRBJ2-3; D may be TRBD2 (5 bases). The germline gives CDR1 SGHTA, CDR2 FQGNSA. Between the trimmed V and J ends, which lost 6 bases and 6 bases, there was a span of 16 bases. This CDR3 is built from 14 residues. The CDR3 DNA follows: TGTGCCAGCAGGTCTAGCTCGGGTCTCGATACGCAGTATTTT. This sequence encodes CASRSSSGLDTQYF.

The chain recombines TRBV12-5 with TRBJ2-5; D uncertain. V gave up 6 bases and J gave up 4 bases, with 21 bases separating them. This CDR3 region has 16 residues. Germline V gives CDR1 LGHNT, CDR2 FRNRAP. CDR3 region: CASGSLSWSYRETQYF. The CDR3, as DNA: TGTGCTAGTGGATCCCTCTCATGGTCCTACCGAGAGACCCAGTACTTC. The full variable domain, in which reference TRBV12-5 and TRBJ2-5 provide the parts outside the CDR3, is DARVTQTPRHKVTEMGQEVTMRCQPILGHNTVFWYRQTMMQGLELLAYFRNRAPLDDSGMPKDRFSAEMPDATLATLKIQPSEPRDSAVYFCASGSLSWSYRETQYFGPGTRLLVL.

Points on this clone: Relative to the germline gene, one junction end is altered; a read error may explain this. This chain connects TRBV5-1 to TRBJ2-2; tentative D call: TRBD2 (6 bases). This CDR3 spans 14 amino acids. CDR1 is SGHRS, CDR2 YFSETQ, per germline. The CDR3 DNA follows: TGCGCCAGCAGTTTGGTAGCGGAAACCGGGGAGCTGTTTTTT. Translating it yields CASSLVAETGELFF.

This clone is a singleton in its sample. The chain is built from TRBV19 and TRBJ2-7; TRBD2 aligns across 9 bases. The germline gives CDR1 LNHDA, CDR2 SQIVND (reference sequence). This CDR3 comprises 13 residues. The junction had 5 bases not matched to a gene; V was cut back by 6 bases and J by 5 bases. The chain's CDR3 is CASSRTSAHEQYV. CDR3 DNA sequence: TGTGCCAGTAGCCGGACTAGCGCCCACGAGCAGTACGTC.

The V call is TRBV6-5, the J call TRBJ2-2; D is tentatively TRBD1 or TRBD2 (6 bases each). The length of the CDR3 is 15 residues. From germline, CDR1 is MNHEY and CDR2 SVGAGI. The V gene lost 0 bases and the J gene lost 7 bases, with 12 bases spanning the gap. The CDR3 region has the DNA TGTGCCAGCAGTTACTCCGGGGGCGGTCTCGGGGAGCTGTTTTTT. It specifies CASSYSGGGLGELFF.

The V and J genes are TRBV7-9 and TRBJ1-6; no clear D gene. The CDR3 consists of 18 residues. V shed 2 bases and J shed 0 bases, with 14 bases lying between them. Germline V CDR1 and CDR2: SEHNR, FQNEAQ (reference sequence). DNA for the CDR3: TGTGCCAGCAGCTTATGGGTGAGCAGAGACTCCTATAATTCACCCCTCCACTTT. Residues: CASSLWVSRDSYNSPLHF.

The V gene is TRBV29-1, the J gene TRBJ2-7; 7 bases align to TRBD2. The germline V gene has CDR1 SQVTM and CDR2 ANQGSEA. V gave up 7 bases and J gave up 2 bases; unmatched junction bases: 5. This CDR3 comprises 12 residues. The CDR3 DNA reads TGCAGCGCCGCGGGGGTTACCTACGAGCAGTACTTC. This gives the protein CSAAGVTYEQYF.

This clone was observed once. The chain employs TRBV10-3 and TRBJ1-4; D is unclear. The CDR3 is 13 residues long. V shed 4 bases and J shed 8 bases, with 11 bases lying between them. Germline CDR1 and CDR2: ENHRY and SYGVKD. DNA for the CDR3: TGTGCCATCAGTGGCCCTCCGGGGGAAAAACTGTTTTTT. Its protein product is CAISGPPGEKLFF.

The V and J genes are TRBV19 and TRBJ2-2; 7 bases line up with TRBD2. V shed 3 bases, J shed 1 base, and the junction held 5 bases outside the gene matches. Germline V gives CDR1 LNHDA, CDR2 SQIVND (reference sequence). CDR3 length equals 16 residues. The CDR3 is CASSMGREGNTGELFF. CDR3 DNA sequence: TGTGCCAGTAGTATGGGCAGGGAGGGGAACACCGGGGAGCTGTTTTTT.

V gene TRBV7-3 combines with J gene TRBJ2-5; 10 bases line up with TRBD1. Germline V gene sequence: CDR1 SGHTA, CDR2 FQGTGA. Trimming took 5 bases from V and 4 from J; bases not matched to a gene: 7. This CDR3 spans 15 amino acids. In DNA form, the CDR3 reads TGTGCCAGCAGCCTCTTGACAGGGGGCAGAGAGACCCAGTACTTC. Translating it yields CASSLLTGGRETQYF.

The rearrangement joins TRBV18 to TRBJ1-5; D is undetermined. Germline CDR1 KGHSH, CDR2 LQKENI. V lost 2 bases and J 7 bases, leaving 12 bases between the germline ends. CDR3 length: 14 residues. The CDR3 nucleotides are TGTGCCAGCTCACCAGAGGTGTTCGGGCAGCCCCAGCATTTT. As protein: CASSPEVFGQPQHF. The entire variable domain, with the rest obtained from reference TRBV18 and TRBJ1-5, is as follows: NAGVMQNPRHLVRRRGQEARLRCSPMKGHSHVYWYRQLPEEGLKFMVYLQKENIIDESGMPKERFSAEFPKEGPSILRIQQVVRGDSAAYFCASSPEVFGQPQHFGDGTRLSIL.